This TCR beta chain is from a study of long-term antiretroviral therapy in people with HIV (dated by TCRdb to the early 2020s). With regard to the full study: The earliest samples were collected about a decade before the 2015 WHO recommendation for immediate ART, when ART was typically delayed until CD4 counts fell. Whether ART initiation and durable HIV suppression were associated with changes in peripheral blood TRB repertoire composition and diversity was tested in a retrospective serial study. A total of 150 to 200 cryopreserved PBMC samples came from 25 to 35 adults with confirmed HIV infection and were collected serially over a mean of approximately 6 years (range 1-12). Of the approximately 30 participants with HIV, approximately ten were female. No cross-contamination during QIAcube processing turned up in test extractions that ran a monoclonal T-cell line alongside around 32 polyclonal samples. The full study reports these points: No data were available on ART adherence, viral resistance or therapy changes, limiting inferences about post-ART repertoire changes. The samples span the years 2004 to 2017, and the ART regimens used at that time may not be as effective as current regimens. Compared with controls, HIV repertoires had narrower CDR3 length ranges, and the network structure pointed to an antigen-experienced repertoire that shifted only slightly toward naive after ART. Expanded TRB clones identified before ART initiation dominated the repertoire at all time points, although this dominance fluctuated and declined in many PLHIV after ART. Since PBMC availability was limited, sequencing covered only the TCR beta chain, with no alpha chain pairing. Because pre-ART samples had limited cell numbers, unsorted PBMC were profiled rather than sorted CD4+ and CD8+ T cells. Starting ART was linked to a significant rise in TRB diversity, yet even with long-term ART the diversity remained significantly lower than in transplant donor controls.

The germline V gene gives CDR1 as KGHSH and CDR2 as LQKENI. V ends up 2 bases short and J 2 bases short, with an unmatched junction base count of 1. The CDR3 measures 14 amino acids from cysteine to phenylalanine. Only CDR3 DNA is held: 42 bases, read in frame from base 1. Points on this clone: Its antigen target is currently unknown. Within one base of it there is no much larger clone, and no base qualities were kept.

Participants were included only if at least one PBMC sample before ART initiation and at least two post-ART samples were available. Treatment was received in the United States of America by all participants with HIV. Cryopreserved samples of 1-10 million PBMC were thawed and washed before DNA extraction. At the time of the earliest PBMC sample, participants with HIV were aged between roughly 23 and 60 years. Per participant, PBMC samples came from 1-4 timepoints prior to ART initiation and 2-8 timepoints following ART initiation, for a median of 7 samples. Serial HIV viral load, CD4+ T-cell count, ART history and demographic data were obtained for every participant. A Qiagen kit on a QIAcube was used to extract genomic DNA from unsorted PBMC, with samples processed in batches of 12. Sequencing of the TRB variable region was done with the immunoSEQ hsTCRB v3.0 assay at survey level resolution. The target sequencing depth for TRB was about 40,000-50,000 T-cell genomes per sample. An Illumina MiSeq with a v3 150-cycle kit was used to sequence the pooled TRB libraries. Per the original workflow: Repertoire analysis was performed in R inside a reproducible Nextflow workflow that covered QC, data transformation and analysis. LymphoSeq2, an R package for exploring AIRR-Seq data, was used to implement the custom analyses. After excluding a few samples that yielded fewer than 5000 total TRB sequences, approximately 180 HIV repertoires remained for analysis. Among the roughly 190 retained HIV repertoires, 59 were collected before ART initiation and roughly 130 after ART initiation. Repertoires were downsampled to 5000 TRB nucleotide sequences, with summary statistics averaged over 100 downsampling iterations. Only TRB sequences with CDR3 regions of at least seven amino acids were retained for analysis. Two measures captured diversity: a Shannon entropy-derived clonality score and the Gini coefficient. In repertoire networks, the top 5000 CDR3 amino acid sequences were linked whenever an edit distance of one separated two sequences. GLIPH2 predicted antigen specificity groups and MHC restriction for TRB CDR3 amino acid sequences. To flag known associations with CMV, EBV, HIV or tissue antigens, CDR3 amino acid sequences were compared against VDJdb and McPAS-TCR. Pre-ART, post-ART and control groups were compared with Wilcoxon signed-rank tests and Holm-Bonferroni correction. The immuneACCESS repertoire file appears here via TCRdb, limited to in-frame rearrangements. These files lack a portion of the clones; in checked studies, under half of the deficit traces to unresolved V genes, and the cause of the others is not known. The DNA gave D and trimming, while V, J and clone size come from that table. The sample data list about 29,000 clones, and 82% of these were observed just once. The top ten clones comprise 11% to 15% of the sample.

The sample was unsorted PBMCs, taken 2.9 years after starting antiretroviral therapy. The rearranged chain carries TRBV18 and TRBJ1-2; 8 bases in the middle match TRBD1. The sequence was collected from a man aged 45-60 years with HIV. The DNA sequence is given as TGTGCCAGCTCACCAACAGGGGGGAACTATGGCTACACCTTC. It is translated as CASSPTGGNYGYTF.